These T cell receptor beta chains were read from a single sample in a study of blood T cell repertoires in COVID-19. The repertoire was sequenced with immunoSEQ multiplex PCR; TCRdb's copy has only in-frame clones and lacks some. The sample holds under 250,000 clones; around 81% are singletons and the top ten take about 6.3%. Material for sequencing was peripheral blood. The receptors were gathered from a woman aged 55 to 70 with active or convalescent COVID-19. Each CDR3 is given with its conserved first and last residue. Each record gives: J gene, V gene, clone size, D gene, CDR3 protein, CDR3 DNA. The D gene is left open where the match is weak. Size values are once, few and many counts, or a class for expanded clones, and some rows have none.

j_gene: TRBJ1-3
v_gene: TRBV11-3
abundance: .
d_gene: .
CDR3aa: CASSPSGSGNTIYF
CDR3nt: TGTGCCAGCAGTCCAAGCGGCTCTGGAAACACCATATATTTT

j_gene: TRBJ2-7
v_gene: TRBV19
abundance: .
d_gene: .
CDR3aa: CASSIGASGPSYEQYF
CDR3nt: TGTGCCAGTAGTATAGGGGCCTCTGGGCCCTCCTACGAGCAGTACTTC

j_gene: TRBJ1-4
v_gene: TRBV6-5
abundance: .
d_gene: TRBD1
CDR3aa: CASSYLTGAANEKLFF
CDR3nt: TGTGCCAGCAGTTACTTAACAGGGGCAGCTAATGAAAAACTGTTTTTT

j_gene: TRBJ2-5
v_gene: TRBV2
abundance: .
d_gene: .
CDR3aa: CASSHPMSGETQYF
CDR3nt: TGTGCCAGCAGCCACCCTATGAGTGGTGAGACCCAGTACTTC

j_gene: TRBJ2-3
v_gene: TRBV5-1
abundance: .
d_gene: TRBD2
CDR3aa: CASRTGTSGSTDTQYF
CDR3nt: TGCGCCAGCAGGACCGGGACTAGCGGGAGCACAGATACGCAGTATTTT

j_gene: TRBJ1-4
v_gene: TRBV7-8
abundance: .
d_gene: TRBD1
CDR3aa: CASSLRDSQDEKLFF
CDR3nt: TGTGCCAGCAGCCTCCGGGACAGTCAAGATGAAAAACTGTTTTTT

j_gene: TRBJ2-6
v_gene: TRBV3-1/TRBV3-2
abundance: .
d_gene: .
CDR3aa: CASSHHTESGANVLTF
CDR3nt: TGTGCCAGCAGCCATCACACAGAGTCTGGGGCCAACGTCCTGACTTTC

j_gene: TRBJ1-1
v_gene: TRBV5-1
abundance: .
d_gene: TRBD1
CDR3aa: CASSYGPGQGASGAEAFF
CDR3nt: TGCGCCAGCAGCTATGGTCCCGGACAGGGGGCCTCCGGGGCCGAAGCTTTCTTT

j_gene: TRBJ2-7
v_gene: TRBV27
abundance: .
d_gene: TRBD2
CDR3aa: CASKRGLAGGYEQYF
CDR3nt: TGTGCCAGCAAGCGAGGACTAGCGGGGGGCTACGAGCAGTACTTC

j_gene: TRBJ1-1
v_gene: TRBV6-6
abundance: .
d_gene: .
CDR3aa: CASSYPGNTEAFF
CDR3nt: TGTGCCAGCAGTTACCCCGGGAACACTGAAGCTTTCTTT

j_gene: TRBJ2-5
v_gene: TRBV6-5
abundance: .
d_gene: TRBD1
CDR3aa: CASNTGVLAKTQYF
CDR3nt: TGTGCCAGCAATACAGGGGTGTTAGCGAAGACCCAGTACTTC

j_gene: TRBJ1-5
v_gene: TRBV28
abundance: .
d_gene: TRBD1
CDR3aa: CASSSPGQGNQPQHF
CDR3nt: TGTGCCAGCAGTTCCCCGGGACAGGGCAATCAGCCCCAGCATTTT

j_gene: TRBJ2-7
v_gene: TRBV5-6
abundance: few
d_gene: .
CDR3aa: CASSLGQTYAQYF
CDR3nt: TGTGCCAGCAGCTTGGGACAGACGTACGCGCAGTACTTC

j_gene: TRBJ2-2
v_gene: TRBV28
abundance: .
d_gene: TRBD1
CDR3aa: CASSDWTGNTGELFF
CDR3nt: TGTGCCAGCAGTGATTGGACAGGAAACACCGGGGAGCTGTTTTTT

j_gene: TRBJ1-1
v_gene: TRBV5-8
abundance: .
d_gene: .
CDR3aa: CASSLREGYTEAFF
CDR3nt: TGTGCCAGCAGCCTCAGGGAGGGGTACACTGAAGCTTTCTTT

j_gene: TRBJ2-3
v_gene: TRBV29-1
abundance: .
d_gene: .
CDR3aa: CSISSDTQYF
CDR3nt: TGCAGCATTAGTTCGGATACGCAGTATTTT

j_gene: TRBJ2-7
v_gene: TRBV3-1/TRBV3-2
abundance: .
d_gene: TRBD2
CDR3aa: CASSPMTSGEQYF
CDR3nt: TGTGCCAGCAGCCCTATGACTAGCGGGGAGCAGTACTTC

j_gene: TRBJ2-5
v_gene: TRBV28
abundance: .
d_gene: TRBD1
CDR3aa: CASSLPGQERTQYF
CDR3nt: TGTGCCAGCAGTTTACCGGGACAGGAACGGACCCAGTACTTC

j_gene: TRBJ2-6
v_gene: TRBV4-1
abundance: .
d_gene: .
CDR3aa: CASSQVRGTDTSGANVLTF
CDR3nt: TGCGCCAGCAGCCAAGTTCGGGGTACGGATACCTCTGGGGCCAACGTCCTGACTTTC